The clone carrying this TCR beta chain was seen more than once but under ten times. This entry belongs to a study of blood T cell repertoires in COVID-19. About the study: The study drew acute and convalescent COVID-19 samples from the United States, Italy and Spain. In each case, the material was cDNA or gDNA derived from T cells, B-cell-depleted T cells, or PBMCs.

The CDR3 totals 13 residues. Germline CDR1 and CDR2: MNHEY and SVGAGI. The ends were cut back, 6 bases at V and 4 bases at J, with 12 bases in the middle. In the authors' workflow: Estimates of nucleated cell counts were drawn from the amplification of reference gene primers. Assay: immunoSEQ multiplex PCR; the TCRdb copy retains only in-frame clones and omits some. That table supplies the V and J calls and clone size; D and trimming were determined from the DNA. This sample has under 100,000 clones, with about 80% found just once. This clonotype originated in a woman aged 40 to 55 with active or convalescent COVID-19. Sequencing used peripheral blood. The genes are TRBV6-5 and TRBJ1-2; no clear D gene. CDR3 nucleotide sequence: TGTGCCAGCAGCCGAGGCCCTCCCTATGGCTACACCTTC. This translates into CASSRGPPYGYTF.